These T cell receptor beta chains were read from a single sample in a study of molecular identifiers for immune sequencing clone quantification. TCRdb re-derived calls from the PCR reads in MiXCR, one entry per CDR3 protein. The repertoire consists of 100,000 or so distinct CDR3 sequences, with roughly 38% occurring once and the leading ten covering approximately 4%. Sequenced input: naive CD8+ T cells from blood, with Jurkat cell RNA spiked in. Source of these receptors: a human donor in good health. Some libraries in this study had Jurkat cell RNA spiked in. CDR3s include the opening cysteine and the closing phenylalanine or tryptophan. A D gene is named only where the DNA matches it firmly. Size tells how often a clone was seen (once, few, many) or the class of an expanded clone, and some rows leave it out.

abundance,d_gene,v_gene,j_gene,CDR3nt,CDR3aa
few,-,TRBV12-3/TRBV12-4,TRBJ2-5,TGTGCCAGCAGTTTGGTCAGCTATCAAGAGACCCAGTACTTC,CASSLVSYQETQYF
-,-,TRBV20-1,TRBJ2-1,TGCAGTTCAGGGAGTGAGAGCGGGCTCTACGATGAGCAGTTCTTC,CSSGSESGLYDEQFF
many,TRBD2,TRBV5-4,TRBJ2-7,TGTGCCAGCAGCTTTAGCGGGAGGCCTTACGAGCAGTACTTC,CASSFSGRPYEQYF
-,-,TRBV28,TRBJ2-1,TGTGCCAGCAGGGACGGGGGCTCCTACAATGAGCAGTTCTTC,CASRDGGSYNEQFF
many,TRBD2,TRBV5-6,TRBJ2-3,TGTGCCAGCAGCTTAGATCAACTAGCGGGAAGCACAGATACGCAGTATTTT,CASSLDQLAGSTDTQYF
many,-,TRBV6-2/TRBV6-3,TRBJ2-3,TGTGCCAGCAGTTACGTCGGGACTACAGATACGCAGTATTTT,CASSYVGTTDTQYF
many,-,TRBV2,TRBJ2-5,TGTGCCAGCAGTGAAGCGCGGGCTCGAGGAGAGACCCAGTACTTC,CASSEARARGETQYF
-,TRBD1,TRBV9,TRBJ2-2,TGTGCCAGCAGCGTTTACAGGGGCCTGAACACCGGGGAGCTGTTTTTT,CASSVYRGLNTGELFF
-,TRBD2,TRBV2,TRBJ2-1,TGTGCCAGCACCCTAGCGGGAGTTGAGCAGTTCTTC,CASTLAGVEQFF
-,TRBD2,TRBV3-1,TRBJ2-5,TGTGCCAGCAGCCAAGTGGGAGCGGGAGACGAGACCCAGTACTTC,CASSQVGAGDETQYF
-,TRBD2,TRBV20-1,TRBJ2-7,TGCAGTGCTGGAGATTTGATAGCGGGAGGTTACGAGCAGTACTTC,CSAGDLIAGGYEQYF
few,-,TRBV19,TRBJ1-1,TGTGCCAGTACTGGCACTGAAGCTTTCTTT,CASTGTEAFF
many,-,TRBV28,TRBJ2-7,TGTGCCAGCAGTTTAGAAACCGGGATCCTCTACGAGCAGTACTTC,CASSLETGILYEQYF
-,TRBD2,TRBV14,TRBJ2-7,TGTGCCAGCAGCCAAGATCGGCTAGCGGACGAGCAGTACTTC,CASSQDRLADEQYF
-,-,TRBV20-1,TRBJ2-4,TGCAGTGCTATCCCGGTGGGCGGGATGGCCAAAAACATTCAGTACTTC,CSAIPVGGMAKNIQYF
few,TRBD2,TRBV12-3/TRBV12-4,TRBJ2-3,TGTGCCAGCAGAGGACTAGCGGGAGGCGGAGATACGCAGTATTTT,CASRGLAGGGDTQYF
-,-,TRBV20-1,TRBJ2-7,TGCTGTGCTAGGCCGGGCTTGGGGTGGGGTAGGGGACTGCAGATCTACGAGCAGTACTTC,CCARPGLGWGRGLQIYEQYF
many,TRBD1,TRBV28,TRBJ2-7,TGTGCCAGCAGGTCCCCGGGACAGGTCTTCTCCTACGAGCAGTACTTC,CASRSPGQVFSYEQYF
few,TRBD1,TRBV27,TRBJ2-2,TGTGCCAGCAGTTTAGGGACAGCCACCGGGGAGCTGTTTTTT,CASSLGTATGELFF
-,TRBD1,TRBV5-6,TRBJ1-2,TGTGCCAGCAGCTTGGGGACAGGTGACGGCTATGGCTACACCTTC,CASSLGTGDGYGYTF
-,-,TRBV27,TRBJ2-3,TGTGCCAGCAGTTTAGCTGGGCCTGGTCCGCAGTATTTT,CASSLAGPGPQYF
many,-,TRBV7-2,TRBJ2-3,TGTGCCAGCAGCACCCGACGATCCTTAAGCACAGATACGCAGTATTTT,CASSTRRSLSTDTQYF
-,TRBD1,TRBV13,TRBJ2-1,TGTGCCAGCAGCGCACGGGACAGCCGATCCTACAATGAGCAGTTCTTC,CASSARDSRSYNEQFF